A selection of T cell receptor beta chains follows, all from one sample in a study of human T cells and chemical hapten exposure. TCRdb re-called the RACE reads through MiXCR, storing one row per CDR3 protein. Of 95,000 to 150,000 distinct CDR3 sequences detected, about 11% appear once; the ten largest clones hold approximately 2.5%. Sequenced here: whole blood, sampled in connection with sensitization to the hapten diphenylcyclopropenone (DPC). These receptor sequences come from a woman aged 50 to 65 with alopecia areata. Some clones in this sample may be carry-over from other donors' samples. Each CDR3 is given with its conserved first and last residue. The D gene is left open where the match is weak. Rows give clone size only sometimes, using once, few, many, or a class for an expanded clone.

size,V,J,D,DNA,CDR3
few,TRBV7-2,TRBJ2-7,TRBD2,TGTGCCAGCAGCTTAGGGGCGGGGGGTTCCTACGAGCAGTACTTC,CASSLGAGGSYEQYF
few,TRBV11-2,TRBJ2-4,.,TGTGCCAGCAGCACCCGATCTAGCTCTGTCGCCAAAAACATTCAGTACTTC,CASSTRSSSVAKNIQYF
few,TRBV20-1,TRBJ1-4,.,TGCAGTGCTAGTAGCGTAACTAATGAAAAACTGTTTTTT,CSASSVTNEKLFF
.,TRBV7-2,TRBJ1-5,.,TGTGCCAGCAGCTTAGCCGGGGCAGGTAATCAGCCCCAGCATTTT,CASSLAGAGNQPQHF
few,TRBV28,TRBJ2-5,.,TGTGCCAGCAGTTTTCGAGGGAAGACCCAGTACTTC,CASSFRGKTQYF
few,TRBV6-6,TRBJ1-5,.,TGTGCCAGCAGTTACCCACAGGACAACACGAAGGGGAATCAGCCCCAGCATTTT,CASSYPQDNTKGNQPQHF
.,TRBV12-3/TRBV12-4,TRBJ1-6,.,TGTGCCAGCAGTTTAAGTTTCCGCAATAATTCACCCCTCCACTTT,CASSLSFRNNSPLHF
.,TRBV15,TRBJ2-2,.,TGTGCCACCAGCAGGTCTCGGGTCAGCGGGGAGCTGTTTTTT,CATSRSRVSGELFF
few,TRBV30,TRBJ1-2,.,TGTGCCTGGAGGAAGGGAGGCAGTAACTATGGCTACACCTTC,CAWRKGGSNYGYTF
.,TRBV28,TRBJ2-7,TRBD1,TGTGCCAGCAGTTTGAGGGGGCGAACTTACGAGCAGTACTTC,CASSLRGRTYEQYF
once,TRBV12-3/TRBV12-4,TRBJ2-3,.,TGTGCCAGCAGCCCGGCAGGGAGGCTTGGCACAGATACGCAGTATTTT,CASSPAGRLGTDTQYF
many,TRBV9,TRBJ2-7,.,TGTGCCAGCAGCCCTACGCAGGGAAAACAGGAGCAGTACTTC,CASSPTQGKQEQYF
many,TRBV20-1,TRBJ1-6,.,TGCAGTGCTATTATCGGCAGCGCATTGGGCGATTCACCCCTCCACTTT,CSAIIGSALGDSPLHF
many,TRBV28,TRBJ1-1,.,TGTGCCAGCAGGGGCAAGCCTGAAGCTTTCTTT,CASRGKPEAFF
many,TRBV4-2,TRBJ2-1,.,TGTGCCAGCAGCCAAGATGGGCCAGGGGAATACAATGAGCAGTTCTTC,CASSQDGPGEYNEQFF
.,TRBV12-3/TRBV12-4,TRBJ2-5,.,TGTGCCAGCAGTCCCCAGACAGGCGGGGAGACCCAGTACTTC,CASSPQTGGETQYF
.,TRBV3-1,TRBJ1-1,.,TGTGCCAGCAGCCAATACTGGACGGAGAACACTGAAGCTTTCTTT,CASSQYWTENTEAFF
few,TRBV18,TRBJ2-7,TRBD2,TGTGCCAGCTCACAGGGGACTAGCGGCCACGAGCAGTACTTC,CASSQGTSGHEQYF